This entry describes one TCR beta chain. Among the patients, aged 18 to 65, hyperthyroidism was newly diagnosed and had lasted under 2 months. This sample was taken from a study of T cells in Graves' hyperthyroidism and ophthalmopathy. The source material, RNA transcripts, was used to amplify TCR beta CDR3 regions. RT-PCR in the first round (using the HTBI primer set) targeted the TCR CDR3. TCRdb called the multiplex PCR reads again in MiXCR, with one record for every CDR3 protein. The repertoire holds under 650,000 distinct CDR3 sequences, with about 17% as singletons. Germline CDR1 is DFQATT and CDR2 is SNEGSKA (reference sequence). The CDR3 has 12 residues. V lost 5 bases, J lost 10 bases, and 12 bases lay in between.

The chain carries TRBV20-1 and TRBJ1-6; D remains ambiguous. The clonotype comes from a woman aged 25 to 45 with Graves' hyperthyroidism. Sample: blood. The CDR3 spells CSAVAGSSPLHF. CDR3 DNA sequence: TGCAGTGCTGTGGCCGGGAGCTCACCCCTCCACTTT.